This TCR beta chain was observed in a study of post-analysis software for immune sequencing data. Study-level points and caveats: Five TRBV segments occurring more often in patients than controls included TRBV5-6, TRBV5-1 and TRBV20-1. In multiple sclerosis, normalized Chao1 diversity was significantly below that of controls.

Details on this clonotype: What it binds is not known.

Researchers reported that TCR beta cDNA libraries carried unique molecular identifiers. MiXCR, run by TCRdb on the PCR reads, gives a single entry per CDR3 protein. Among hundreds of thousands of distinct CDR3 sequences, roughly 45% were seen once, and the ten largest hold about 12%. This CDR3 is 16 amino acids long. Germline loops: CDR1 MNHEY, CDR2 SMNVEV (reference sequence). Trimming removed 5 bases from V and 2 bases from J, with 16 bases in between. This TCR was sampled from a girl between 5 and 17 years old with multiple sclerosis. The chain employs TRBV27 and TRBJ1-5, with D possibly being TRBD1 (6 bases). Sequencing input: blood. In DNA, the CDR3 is TGTGCCAGCAGTCCTACCCAGGGGCAGGGCAATCAGCCCCAGCATTTT. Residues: CASSPTQGQGNQPQHF.